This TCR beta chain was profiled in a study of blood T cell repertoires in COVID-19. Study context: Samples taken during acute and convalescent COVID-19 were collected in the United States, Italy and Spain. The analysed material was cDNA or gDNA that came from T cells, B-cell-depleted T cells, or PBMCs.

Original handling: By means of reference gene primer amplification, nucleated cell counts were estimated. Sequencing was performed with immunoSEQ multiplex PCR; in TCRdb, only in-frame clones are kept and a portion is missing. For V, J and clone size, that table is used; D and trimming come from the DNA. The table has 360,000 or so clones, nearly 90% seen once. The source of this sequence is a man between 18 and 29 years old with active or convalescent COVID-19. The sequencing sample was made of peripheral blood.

CDR3 bases: TGTGCCACCAGCGGACAGGGATCCTACAATGAGCAGTTCTTC. Its protein product is CATSGQGSYNEQFF. The V call is TRBV24-1, the J call TRBJ2-1, with TRBD1 matching 8 bases. Per the germline V gene, CDR1 is KGHDR and CDR2 is SFDVKD. This CDR3 has 14 residues. The ends lost 7 bases at V and 1 base at J; junction bases unmatched: 2.